The subject of this entry is one T cell receptor (beta chain). This receptor's antigen is unknown. Qualities for individual bases were not recorded, and no much larger clone is one base off. The entry originates in a study of beta chain features in type 1 diabetes listed by TCRdb under 2018. A note on the overall study: Patients and healthy donors did not differ in mean age, gender distribution, total cell number or subset yield. A total of approximately 99,000,000 sorted cells were examined across all samples, and RNA yield correlated strongly with the number of cells per subset. In the study, recently diagnosed type 1 diabetes patients and matched healthy donors were compared on the TCRB repertoires of their sorted circulating CD4+ T cell subsets. Whereas all 30 or so donors provided naive and central memory subsets, regulatory and stem cell-like memory subsets were isolated from just 8 patients and roughly 8 healthy donors. On the study overall, not on this receptor specifically: Type 1 diabetes patients showed a moderate but significant shortening of TCRB CDR3 length in all four CD4+ subsets. Because the HLA sub-analyses included only small numbers of individuals, any influence of HLA type on TCRB rearrangement was left unresolved. PCR may preferentially amplify shorter templates, but because patient and control samples were amplified and corrected together, any resulting skew would affect both groups equally. At VDJ recombination sites, type 1 diabetes patients had fewer insertions and more deleted nucleotides, which implies abnormalities in thymic rearrangement. The naive, central memory and regulatory TCRB repertoires appeared to resemble one another more closely among patients than among healthy donors. Sequencing cDNA rather than genomic DNA could over-represent highly expressing activated cells, although activation and CD3 levels did not differ between groups.

All of the isolated RNA was reverse transcribed with the High Capacity cDNA Reverse Transcription Kit, so expressed TCRB transcripts were sequenced. Deep immunoSEQ sequencing was applied to naive, central memory and regulatory T cell samples, giving an average of roughly 3.5 million total reads per sample. Sorted cells were lysed in RLT buffer, and RNA was extracted using DNase-treated RNeasy Micro or Mini kits according to cell number. To prevent cross-contamination, each cell subset was processed individually, whereas patient and healthy donor samples were processed jointly. TCRB sequences were amplified from cDNA with the immunoSEQ multiplex PCR, producing 87-bp fragments spanning the CDR3 region. Sequencing of the amplicons was performed on the Illumina HiSeq platform. Per the original workflow: Synthetic template baselines were used to correct PCR bias computationally, reads within Hamming distance 2 were collapsed, and singletons that could not be merged were discarded. Reads were aligned to IMGT to assign V, D and J genes, CDR3 length, and insertions or deletions at six rearrangement sites. Within each subset, clonotype counts were normalized to sorted cell number, after which true diversity and Gini coefficients were computed with the tcR R package. The overlap coefficient, calculated on TCRB nucleotide sequences, was used to measure repertoire sharing. As a proxy for the pre-selection repertoire, out-of-frame TCRB sequences from naive cells were analyzed. TCRdb re-hosts the immuneACCESS table, in-frame sequences only. Its copies lack some clones; in the studies checked, an unresolved V gene accounts for under half of them, and the cause for the rest is not known. V and J calls and clone size are given by that table; D and trimming were obtained from the DNA. A total of 680,000 or so clones appear in this sample, around 15% of them only once. The biggest ten clones account for about 0.086% of the sample.

A single peripheral blood draw of around 0.11 L on average was collected from each donor into heparinised tubes. Naive, central memory, regulatory and stem cell-like memory CD4+ T cells were sorted on a BD FACSAria II using a panel including CD45RO, CCR7, CD25, CD127, CD95 and CD27. All sorted populations exceeded 98% purity. PBMCs were isolated right away by Lymphoprep density gradient centrifugation and were stained directly, without culture. So that batch effects would be minimized, each experiment stained and sorted samples in pairs, pairing one healthy donor with one patient. Sequenced material: naive CD4+ T cells from blood. The meaning of the sample's cell subset or site label: true naive CD4+ T cells. The receptor comes from a man aged 18 to 29 in good health.

The CDR3 in this case is CASSLKGQETNEKLFF. At the DNA level, the sequence is TGCGCCAGCAGTCTTAAAGGACAGGAAACTAATGAAAAACTGTTTTTT. In this chain, TRBV23-1 is recombined with TRBJ1-4; TRBD1 fits 7 bases in the junction. TRBV23-1 is an open reading frame whose function is uncertain. Ends trimmed: V by 4 bases, J by 1 base; bases unmatched to a gene: 6. The CDR3, from cysteine to phenylalanine, totals 16 residues. Just the 48-base CDR3 DNA is kept, in frame starting at base 1.